Below, 24 T cell receptor beta chains from the same sample are listed, as sequenced in a study of blood T cell repertoires in COVID-19. Clones were read by immunoSEQ multiplex PCR, and TCRdb kept only the in-frame ones, dropping some. The sample carries around 220,000 clones, 90% recorded once. Source material: PBMCs or T cells enriched from blood (not recorded which). The receptors originated from a man in his thirties or forties who had been exposed to COVID-19.

The chain carries TRBV12-3 or TRBV12-4 and TRBJ1-6; D uncertain. Trimming took off 1 base at V and 13 bases at J, with 11 bases between the two ends. The CDR3 length is 13 residues. The CDR3 sequence is CASSLGQLAPLHF. CDR3 DNA: TGTGCCAGCAGTTTAGGCCAACTTGCCCCCCTCCACTTT.

The chain combines TRBV4-1 with TRBJ1-2; 11 bases align to TRBD1. CDR3 size: 15 residues. V was pared by 3 bases and J by 8 bases, with 8 bases of the junction left unmatched. Per germline, CDR1 MGHRA and CDR2 YSYEKL. The CDR3 DNA sequence: TGCGCCAGCAGCCAGGCCGGGACAGGGGGTGACGGCTACACCTTC. This encodes CASSQAGTGGDGYTF.

The chain links TRBV9 to TRBJ2-2; 10 nucleotides agree with TRBD1. The CDR3 spans 17 residues. Per germline, CDR1 SGDLS and CDR2 YYNGEE. The junction had 9 bases not matched to a gene; V was cut back by 4 bases and J by 3 bases. In DNA, the CDR3 is TGTGCCAGCAGCACCCCCGGGACAGGGGAGGACACCGGGGAGCTGTTTTTT. This gives the protein CASSTPGTGEDTGELFF.

The CDR3 DNA reads as TGTGCCAGTAGTACCTCGGACAGGAACGAGCAGTACTTC. This encodes CASSTSDRNEQYF. The rearrangement joins TRBV19 to TRBJ2-7, with 7 bases matching TRBD1. The germline gives CDR1 LNHDA, CDR2 SQIVND (reference sequence). This CDR3 region has 13 residues. J gave up 5 bases and V 4 bases, and 5 bases lay outside the gene matches. The complete variable domain, with remaining parts taken from reference TRBV19 and TRBJ2-7, reads DGGITQSPKYLFRKEGQNVTLSCEQNLNHDAMYWYRQDPGQGLRLIYYSQIVNDFQKGDIAEGYSVSREKKESFPLTVTSAQKNPTAFYLCASSTSDRNEQYFGPGTRLTVT.

The DNA of the CDR3 is TGTGCCAGCAGCACAGGGGGACAAAATGAGCAGTTCTTC. Translating gives CASSTGGQNEQFF. This chain joins TRBV7-3 and TRBJ2-1, with 8 bases identical to TRBD1. V dropped 5 bases and J dropped 7; count of bases not matched to a gene: 4. CDR1 and CDR2 from the germline V gene are SGHTA and FQGTGA. This CDR3 is 13 amino acids long.

The V gene is TRBV18, the J gene TRBJ1-4; no firm D call. The V gene lost 6 bases and the J gene lost 3 bases, with 17 bases spanning the gap. The CDR3 runs to 16 residues. Germline CDR1 is KGHSH and CDR2 is LQKENI. The CDR3 spells CASSPGGITSNEKLFF. CDR3 DNA sequence: TGTGCCAGCTCCCCGGGCGGGATAACTTCTAATGAAAAACTGTTTTTT.

The chain links TRBV27 to TRBJ2-2; TRBD1 is a possible D gene (6 bases). Trimming shortened V by 4 bases and J by 7 bases, and 13 bases separated the two germline ends. The CDR3 is made up of 14 amino acids. The germline gives CDR1 MNHEY, CDR2 SMNVEV (reference sequence). The CDR3 spells CASSSPGVGGELFF. The CDR3 nucleotides are TGTGCCAGCAGTTCCCCAGGGGTGGGCGGGGAGCTGTTTTTT.

The rearrangement joins TRBV25-1 to TRBJ2-1, with D possibly being TRBD1 (6 bases). CDR1 is MGHDK, CDR2 SYGVNS, per germline. The CDR3 spans 14 residues. V was pared by 5 bases and J by 3 bases, with 11 bases between. The DNA of the CDR3 is TGTGCCAGCAGTTCGGGACAAGGCTACAATGAGCAGTTCTTC. Translated, it gives CASSSGQGYNEQFF.

The rearrangement uses TRBV6-2 or TRBV6-3 and TRBJ2-2, with D unclear. V lost 0 bases and J 8 bases, leaving 10 bases between the germline ends. Per germline, CDR1 MNHEY and CDR2 SVGEGT. The CDR3 is 14 residues long. DNA of the CDR3: TGTGCCAGCAGTTACTCGGCGGTTGCGGGGGAGCTGTTTTTT. It translates to CASSYSAVAGELFF.

The CDR3 loop is CASSLGHDNSPLHF. As DNA, the CDR3 is TGCGCCAGCAGCTTGGGACACGATAATTCACCCCTCCACTTT. The V call is TRBV5-1, the J call TRBJ1-6; D is unclear. V was shortened by 0 bases and J by 5 bases, with 6 bases between the two germline ends. Germline V gene data show CDR1 as SGHRS and CDR2 as YFSETQ. The CDR3 length is 14 residues.

A few counts support this clone. The chain is built from TRBV19 and TRBJ1-5, with a tentative D call TRBD1 (5 bases). The germline CDR1 and CDR2 sequences are LNHDA and SQIVND (reference sequence). The CDR3 spans 14 residues. V was cut by 10 bases and J by 6 bases, with 19 bases left in between. The CDR3 reads CATQWAGEGQPQHF. Written as DNA, the CDR3 is TGTGCCACTCAGTGGGCGGGGGAGGGTCAGCCCCAGCATTTT.

The sample holds one count of this clone. The J gene is TRBJ1-2, the V gene TRBV14; TRBD1 agrees at 7 bases. Unmatched junction bases numbered 5, after V lost 1 base and J lost 3 bases. This CDR3 comprises 15 residues. In germline, CDR1 is SGHDN, CDR2 FVKESK. The CDR3: CASSQGQGGYYGYTF. The CDR3 DNA reads as TGTGCCAGCAGCCAAGGACAGGGTGGTTACTATGGCTACACCTTC.

This clone has a single count. This chain joins TRBV7-3 and TRBJ2-3, with 15 bases aligning to TRBD2. Germline V lookup: CDR1 SGHTA, CDR2 FQGTGA. The length of the CDR3 is 18 residues. J gave up 2 bases and V 6 bases, and 9 bases lay outside the gene matches. The DNA for the CDR3 is TGTGCCAGCAGTTCAGGACTAGCGGGGGGGCCGAACACAGATACGCAGTATTTT. This gives the protein CASSSGLAGGPNTDTQYF.

CDR3 in amino acids: CASSPDARGLPLHF. DNA of the CDR3: TGTGCCAGCTCTCCCGACGCTCGGGGGTTACCCCTCCACTTT. The chain links TRBV18 to TRBJ1-6, with D possibly TRBD1 on 5 matching bases. Germline V lookup: CDR1 KGHSH, CDR2 LQKENI. V lost 6 bases, J lost 12 bases, and 18 bases lay in between. The CDR3 length is 14 residues.

The gene calls are TRBV7-2 and TRBJ1-4, with TRBD1 matching 9 bases. From germline, CDR1 is SGHTA and CDR2 FQGNSA. The trim removed 2 bases at V and 3 bases at J, leaving 4 bases unmatched. The CDR3 extends over 16 amino acids. The DNA for the CDR3 is TGTGCCAGCAGCTTATCACAGGGGGCAGCTAATGAAAAACTGTTTTTT. Translation: CASSLSQGAANEKLFF.

The chain uses TRBV19 and TRBJ2-1; 7 bases map to TRBD2. After removal of 7 bases from V and 7 bases from J, the junction contained 10 bases not matched to a gene. The germline V gene encodes CDR1 LNHDA and CDR2 SQIVND (reference sequence). CDR3 length equals 14 residues. Here the CDR3 reads CASITGGSVNEQFF. The CDR3 DNA reads as TGTGCCAGTATCACCGGGGGGTCGGTAAATGAGCAGTTCTTC.

The CDR3 loop is CASSPSVGGGYNEQYF. For the CDR3, the DNA is TGCGCCAGCAGCCCCTCGGTGGGCGGGGGTTACAACGAGCAGTACTTC. The chain links TRBV4-3 to TRBJ2-7; 7 positions match TRBD2. Germline V gene data show CDR1 as LGHNA and CDR2 as YSLEER. V dropped 4 bases and J dropped 5; count of bases not matched to a gene: 14. The CDR3 length is 16 residues.

Here the CDR3 DNA reads TGTGCCAGCAGTCTTGGACAGGGTGGTTACGAGCAGTACTTC. Translating it yields CASSLGQGGYEQYF. The V gene is TRBV2, the J gene TRBJ2-7, with 8 bases aligning to TRBD1. This CDR3 region has 14 residues. The germline V gene encodes CDR1 SNHLY and CDR2 FYNNEI. Unmatched junction bases numbered 7, after V lost 5 bases and J lost 4 bases.

This chain uses TRBV5-4 with TRBJ1-2; a possible D gene is TRBD1 (6 bases). The CDR3 is 14 residues long. Germline CDR1 reads SGHNT; CDR2 reads YYREEE (reference sequence). V lost 3 bases to trimming and J lost 8 bases, with 17 bases between them. CDR3: CASSSQTGSWGYTF. CDR3 coding DNA: TGTGCCAGCAGCTCCCAGACAGGATCTTGGGGCTACACCTTC.

The V and J genes are TRBV4-1 and TRBJ2-7, with a possible D match to TRBD1 (6 bases). Germline-derived CDR1 and CDR2 are MGHRA and YSYEKL. The V end was cut by 4 bases, the J end by 1 base, with 17 bases between. The CDR3 is 16 amino acids. CDR3 loop: CASSPNPGQNSYEQYF. Written as DNA, the CDR3 is TGCGCCAGCAGCCCAAACCCCGGACAGAATTCCTACGAGCAGTACTTC.

V and J are TRBV6-5 and TRBJ1-5; D gene ambiguous. V lost 7 bases to trimming and J lost 0 bases, with 10 bases between them. The V gene's germline CDR1 is MNHEY and CDR2 SVGAGI. The CDR3 loop spans 14 amino acids. The DNA for the CDR3 is TGTGCCAGCACACATCCGAATAGCAATCAGCCCCAGCATTTT. This gives the protein CASTHPNSNQPQHF.

The rearrangement uses TRBV7-9 and TRBJ1-1; D ambiguous. The germline V and J ends were trimmed by 2 bases and 1 base, with 5 bases remaining between them. Germline V gene sequence: CDR1 SEHNR, CDR2 FQNEAQ (reference sequence). The CDR3 covers 13 residues. The CDR3 loop is CASSLNRNTEAFF. The CDR3 DNA follows: TGTGCCAGCAGCTTAAACAGGAACACTGAAGCTTTCTTT.

The genes are TRBV2 and TRBJ2-3, with D unclear. In germline, CDR1 is SNHLY, CDR2 FYNNEI. The V end lost 8 bases, the J end lost 2 bases, and 8 bases lay between the germline ends. The CDR3 has 12 residues. The chain's CDR3 is CASVGNTDTQYF. The CDR3 nucleotides are TGTGCCAGCGTCGGTAACACAGATACGCAGTATTTT.

V and J are TRBV12-2 and TRBJ1-4. TRBV12-2 is given as a pseudogene. This CDR3 is built from 15 residues. CDR3 loop: CASRYYLRGNEKLFF. The CDR3 DNA sequence: TGTGCAAGTCGCTACTACTTACGGGGAAATGAAAAACTGTTTTTT.